This is a list of T cell receptor beta chains from one sample in a study of cytomegalovirus exposure and HLA in healthy donors. The data were produced by immunoSEQ multiplex PCR, yet TCRdb's version contains in-frame clones alone and is incomplete. The sample shows 90,000 to 140,000 clones, around 70% of them seen only once. The sequenced material came from PBMCs. These receptor sequences come from a man aged 40-50 years in good health and CMV-seronegative. The CDR3 runs from the conserved cysteine through the conserved F or W. The D gene is left open where the match is weak. Only some rows state a clone size, as once, few, many or a class for expanded clones.

size	D	V	J	CDR3	DNA
once	TRBD2	TRBV6-6	TRBJ2-7	CASTREGPTYEQYF	TGTGCCAGCACCAGGGAGGGGCCAACCTACGAGCAGTACTTC
few	TRBD1	TRBV29-1	TRBJ1-2	CSSGRDRGREGYTF	TGCAGCTCCGGCCGGGACAGGGGGCGCGAAGGCTACACCTTC
.	.	TRBV6-6	TRBJ2-1	CASSFRTGGVNAQFF	TGTGCCAGCAGTTTCAGAACAGGGGGGGTTAATGCTCAGTTCTTC
many	.	TRBV5-4	TRBJ2-7	CASSFSVARLGSYEQYF	TGTGCCAGCAGCTTCTCCGTAGCGCGCCTTGGGTCCTACGAGCAGTACTTC
.	TRBD2	TRBV15	TRBJ2-4	CATSRDGGTGGNIQYF	TGTGCCACCAGCAGAGATGGGGGGACGGGGGGGAACATTCAGTACTTC
.	.	TRBV7-9	TRBJ1-6	CASSPRSGNSPLHF	TGTGCCAGCAGCCCGCGGTCGGGAAATTCACCCCTCCACTTT
once	TRBD1	TRBV2	TRBJ2-2	CASRRQGVGTGELFF	TGTGCCAGCAGACGACAGGGGGTTGGCACCGGGGAGCTGTTTTTT
.	TRBD2	TRBV9	TRBJ2-1	CASSVSGATYNEQFF	TGTGCCAGCAGCGTTAGCGGGGCCACCTACAATGAGCAGTTCTTC
.	.	TRBV5-4	TRBJ2-7	CASSAQTALYEQYF	TGTGCCAGCAGCGCACAGACGGCCCTATACGAGCAGTACTTC
few	.	TRBV6-1	TRBJ1-2	CASSEGPPANYGYTF	TGTGCCAGCAGTGAAGGCCCCCCCGCGAACTATGGCTACACCTTC
.	.	TRBV27	TRBJ2-7	CASSLYGNEQYF	TGTGCCAGCAGTTTATACGGGAACGAGCAGTACTTC
.	TRBD1	TRBV9	TRBJ2-7	CASSTRQGSQYF	TGTGCCAGCAGCACCCGACAGGGTTCGCAGTACTTC
.	.	TRBV6-6	TRBJ1-1	CASSYPGRGGNTEAFF	TGTGCCAGCAGTTACCCCGGTAGGGGCGGAAACACTGAAGCTTTCTTT
.	.	TRBV23-1	TRBJ1-1	CASSQSKQRNTEAFF	TGCGCCAGCAGTCAATCGAAACAGAGGAACACTGAAGCTTTCTTT
.	TRBD1	TRBV9	TRBJ1-2	CASSGGDRPNYGYTF	TGTGCCAGCAGCGGCGGGGACAGGCCGAACTATGGCTACACCTTC
once	TRBD1	TRBV9	TRBJ2-7	CASSVATGGASSYEQYF	TGTGCCAGCAGCGTAGCGACAGGGGGTGCCAGCTCCTACGAGCAGTACTTC
.	.	TRBV7-2	TRBJ2-7	CASSQGSYSYEQYF	TGTGCCAGCTCTCAGGGGTCATACTCCTACGAGCAGTACTTC
.	TRBD2	TRBV7-7	TRBJ2-2	CASSLSGGPTGELFF	TGTGCTAGCAGCCTTAGCGGGGGACCAACCGGGGAGCTGTTTTTT
.	.	TRBV7-2	TRBJ2-2	CASSARGTANTGELFF	TGTGCCAGCAGCGCCCGGGGGACGGCGAACACCGGGGAGCTGTTTTTT
.	.	TRBV30	TRBJ2-4	CAWSLLQVAKNIQYF	TGTGCCTGGAGTCTTTTACAGGTAGCCAAAAACATTCAGTACTTC
.	.	TRBV2	TRBJ1-1	CASSWYGGNTEAFF	TGTGCCAGCAGTTGGTACGGCGGGAACACTGAAGCTTTCTTT
.	.	TRBV13	TRBJ2-7	CASSREGQSYEQYF	TGTGCCAGCAGCCGCGAGGGACAAAGCTACGAGCAGTACTTC
.	.	TRBV6-5	TRBJ1-2	CASSYSITGLGGYTF	TGTGCCAGCAGTTACTCTATAACAGGGTTGGGTGGCTACACCTTC
.	TRBD1	TRBV30	TRBJ1-1	CAWAGQTNTEAFF	TGTGCCTGGGCGGGACAGACGAACACTGAAGCTTTCTTT
.	TRBD2	TRBV2	TRBJ2-2	CASQREGPGELFF	TGTGCCAGCCAGCGGGAGGGCCCCGGGGAGCTGTTTTTT
.	.	TRBV7-9	TRBJ2-2	CASSPTETLMGGGELFF	TGTGCCAGCAGCCCCACCGAGACCCTAATGGGCGGGGGGGAGCTGTTTTTT
.	.	TRBV19	TRBJ2-5	CASSIVRGTLQETQYF	TGTGCCAGTAGTATAGTAAGGGGGACCCTCCAAGAGACCCAGTACTTC
.	.	TRBV6-5	TRBJ2-1	CASSIEGASYNEQFF	TGTGCCAGCTCAATCGAGGGTGCTTCCTACAATGAGCAGTTCTTC
.	.	TRBV5-1	TRBJ1-2	CASSPTPPRGYGYTF	TGCGCCAGCAGCCCTACGCCCCCTCGGGGCTATGGCTACACCTTC
.	.	TRBV28	TRBJ1-3	CASSLGGTSGNTIYF	TGTGCCAGCAGTTTGGGAGGTACCTCTGGAAACACCATATATTTT
.	TRBD1	TRBV9	TRBJ1-1	CASSALRGNLGTEAFF	TGTGCCAGCAGCGCCCTCAGGGGGAACTTGGGCACTGAAGCTTTCTTT
.	.	TRBV6-5	TRBJ2-7	CASSYGGEVSYEQYF	TGTGCCAGCAGTTACGGTGGTGAGGTATCCTACGAGCAGTACTTC
.	TRBD1	TRBV30	TRBJ1-2	CAWVRQGTEGYTF	TGTGCCTGGGTTAGACAGGGGACGGAGGGCTACACCTTC
few	.	TRBV28	TRBJ1-2	CASSSQGRDYGYTF	TGTGCCAGCAGTAGCCAGGGCAGAGACTATGGCTACACCTTC
.	TRBD1	TRBV4-3	TRBJ2-5	CASSQGTVNEETQYF	TGCGCCAGCAGCCAGGGGACAGTTAATGAAGAGACCCAGTACTTC
.	TRBD1	TRBV6-1	TRBJ1-5	CASSELWDRVSNQPQHF	TGTGCCAGCAGTGAATTGTGGGACAGAGTTAGCAATCAGCCCCAGCATTTT
.	TRBD1	TRBV6-5	TRBJ2-4	CASSYSGQKNIQYF	TGTGCCAGCAGTTACTCGGGACAGAAAAACATTCAGTACTTC
few	TRBD1	TRBV5-1	TRBJ1-6	CASSPRQGAGITDNSPLHF	TGCGCCAGCAGCCCTCGACAGGGAGCCGGAATAACGGATAATTCACCCCTCCACTTT
.	.	TRBV27	TRBJ1-3	CASAIRGGGSGNTIYF	TGTGCCAGCGCTATTCGTGGCGGGGGCTCTGGAAACACCATATATTTT
.	.	TRBV10-3	TRBJ1-5	CAATGQVNQPQHF	TGTGCCGCCACTGGACAAGTAAATCAGCCCCAGCATTTT
few	TRBD2	TRBV4-2	TRBJ2-7	CASSQWMGEGYEQYF	TGTGCCAGCAGCCAGTGGATGGGGGAGGGGTACGAGCAGTACTTC
.	.	TRBV6-5	TRBJ2-1	CASSWASDNEQFF	TGTGCCAGCAGTTGGGCTAGCGACAATGAGCAGTTCTTC
.	TRBD1	TRBV6-6	TRBJ2-2	CATRDRGPSNTGELFF	TGTGCCACCCGGGACAGGGGGCCGTCTAACACCGGGGAGCTGTTTTTT
few	.	TRBV2	TRBJ1-1	CASSEGGLNTEAFF	TGTGCCAGCAGTGAAGGGGGGCTGAACACTGAAGCTTTCTTT
.	.	TRBV9	TRBJ2-7	CASSVGRVKDEQYF	TGTGCCAGCAGCGTAGGCAGGGTTAAGGACGAGCAGTACTTC
.	.	TRBV19	TRBJ1-4	CASSPVWNEKLFF	TGTGCCAGTAGTCCGGTGTGGAATGAAAAACTGTTTTTT
.	.	TRBV6-6	TRBJ2-5	CASKNRAQETQYF	TGTGCCAGTAAAAACAGGGCTCAAGAGACCCAGTACTTC
.	.	TRBV7-9	TRBJ1-3	CASSLEGAYSGNTIYF	TGTGCCAGCAGCTTAGAAGGGGCTTACTCTGGAAACACCATATATTTT